This T cell receptor beta chain is from a study of CD8 T cells in ankylosing spondylitis. Study-level findings and limits: Relatively scarce in peripheral blood, disease-linked clones were CD8+.

Remarks on this clonotype: The target antigen is unknown.

TCRdb analysed the 5' RACE reads with MiXCR anew, one entry per CDR3 protein. The data show hundreds of thousands of distinct CDR3 sequences, roughly 32% seen once. The CDR3 spans 14 residues. Trimming cost V 5 bases and J 5 bases; bases outside gene matches: 8. The germline gives CDR1 MNHEY, CDR2 SMNVEV (reference sequence). V usage is TRBV27 and J usage is TRBJ1-1; 7 bases line up with TRBD1. This clonotype was obtained from a male donor with ankylosing spondylitis or in good health (not recorded which). The sample consisted of blood, either unsorted or a sorted T cell fraction (not recorded which). CDR3 nucleotides: TGTGCCAGCAGTCCACTCACAGGGGATACTGAAGCTTTCTTT. Its protein product is CASSPLTGDTEAFF.